A single sample gave rise to the 11 T cell receptor beta chains below, sequenced in a study of blood T cell repertoires in COVID-19. TCRdb's copy holds only in-frame clones and misses some; the assay was immunoSEQ multiplex PCR. The sample records 230,000 or so clones, about 87% being singletons. Sequenced input: PBMCs or T cells enriched from blood (not recorded which). These receptors were collected from a woman aged 40 to 50 with acute COVID-19.

This chain links TRBV6-5 with TRBJ1-1; the match to TRBD1 covers 10 bases. Germline V lookup: CDR1 MNHEY, CDR2 SVGAGI. V lost 2 bases and J lost 11; bases outside the gene matches: 8. CDR3 length: 14 amino acids. The CDR3 protein is CASSYIGQGVWAFF. The CDR3 DNA reads as TGTGCCAGCAGTTACATCGGACAGGGGGTGTGGGCTTTCTTT.

The V call is TRBV27, the J call TRBJ1-3, with a possible D match to TRBD1 (5 bases). V lost 3 bases and J lost 4, with 13 bases in between. Germline V gene sequence: CDR1 MNHEY, CDR2 SMNVEV (reference sequence). The CDR3 is made up of 15 amino acids. The CDR3 spells CASSLSKGAGNTIYF. DNA for the CDR3: TGTGCCAGCAGTTTGTCGAAAGGGGCCGGAAACACCATATATTTT.

The rearrangement uses TRBV28 and TRBJ2-7; D unresolved. The CDR3 covers 11 residues. Germline V gene lookup returns CDR1 MDHEN and CDR2 SYDVKM. V was trimmed by 7 bases and J by 4 bases, leaving 8 bases between them. CDR3 DNA sequence: TGTGCCAGCACGGTGAATTACGAGCAGTACTTC. It translates to CASTVNYEQYF.

The J gene is TRBJ2-7, the V gene TRBV6-5, with D perhaps matching TRBD1 (5 bases). The CDR3 is made up of 11 amino acids. V lost 3 bases, J lost 6 bases, and 6 bases lay in between. CDR1 MNHEY and CDR2 SVGAGI come from the germline V gene. This CDR3 reads CASSYGAEQYF. DNA for the CDR3: TGTGCCAGCAGTTATGGGGCCGAGCAGTACTTC.

The V and J genes are TRBV29-1 and TRBJ2-1; 12 bases are a match to TRBD2. The CDR3 consists of 16 residues. Germline CDR1 SQVTM, CDR2 ANQGSEA. Trimming at V came to 6 bases and at J to 2 bases, leaving 8 bases not matched to a gene. The CDR3 DNA is TGCAGCGTACTAGCGGGGGGCGATCTCGCCTACAATGAGCAGTTCTTC. Translated, it gives CSVLAGGDLAYNEQFF.

The chain is built from TRBV24-1 and TRBJ2-1; 13 nucleotides agree with TRBD2. Germline loops: CDR1 KGHDR, CDR2 SFDVKD. The J segment lost 6 bases and the V segment lost 1 base, leaving 2 bases of the junction unmatched. The CDR3 has 16 amino acids. The CDR3 bases are TGTGCCACCAGTGATTTAAGACTAGCGGGAGGCAATGAGCAGTTCTTC. This gives the protein CATSDLRLAGGNEQFF.

The V and J genes are TRBV6-2 or TRBV6-3 and TRBJ1-2; 10 bases line up with TRBD1. The trim removed 5 bases at V and 6 bases at J, leaving 9 bases unmatched. This CDR3 contains 15 residues. Germline V gene lookup returns CDR1 MNHEY and CDR2 SVGEGT. CDR3 residues: CASSRPGQGTHGYTF. DNA for the CDR3: TGTGCCAGCAGTCGGCCGGGACAGGGGACCCATGGCTACACCTTC.

This chain uses TRBV5-4 with TRBJ1-1; the D gene is possibly TRBD1 (5 bases). Germline V lookup: CDR1 SGHNT, CDR2 YYREEE (reference sequence). This CDR3 is built from 14 residues. Trimming removed 2 bases at V and 0 bases at J, with 8 bases between. The CDR3 DNA sequence: TGTGCCAGCAGCTTTGGGGCCGTGAACACTGAAGCTTTCTTT. Its translation is CASSFGAVNTEAFF.

This chain uses TRBV6-6 with TRBJ1-1, with a possible D match to TRBD1 (6 bases). The CDR3 covers 14 residues. The germline CDR1 and CDR2 sequences are MNHNY and SVGAGI (reference sequence). Trimming stripped 5 bases from V and 5 bases from J, with 15 bases between. In DNA form, the CDR3 reads TGTGCCAGCAGTGACCAGAGGGGGGGGACTGAAGCTTTCTTT. Protein: CASSDQRGGTEAFF.

The CDR3 nucleotides are TGTGCCAGCAATTTGGCAGGGTATAATTCACCCCTCCACTTT. It is translated as CASNLAGYNSPLHF. The V gene is TRBV25-1, the J gene TRBJ1-6; the D gene is possibly TRBD1 (5 bases). The CDR3 length is 14 residues. V lost 7 bases, J lost 4 bases, and 11 bases lay in between. Per germline, CDR1 MGHDK and CDR2 SYGVNS. Filled out from reference TRBV25-1 and TRBJ1-6, the complete variable domain reads EADIYQTPRYLVIGTGKKITLECSQTMGHDKMYWYQQDPGMELHLIHYSYGVNSTEKGDLSSESTVSRIRTEHFPLTLESARPSHTSQYLCASNLAGYNSPLHFGNGTRLTVT.

The chain is built from TRBV10-3 and TRBJ2-7, with D maybe TRBD1 (5 bases). Deletions cut 10 bases from V and 7 bases from J, with 17 bases between. Germline values: CDR1 ENHRY, CDR2 SYGVKD. The CDR3 totals 12 residues. The CDR3 DNA is TGTGCCACCCGAAAGGGGTATGGGGAGCAGTACGTC. Protein product: CATRKGYGEQYV.